This TCR beta chain was sequenced in a study of T cell clones after liver transplantation. For the study at large: Immunosuppression withdrawal was tried within 2 years after liver transplantation in this trial.

The CDR3 totals 15 residues. The germline gives CDR1 LGHNA, CDR2 YNFKEQ. V was shortened by 0 bases and J by 2 bases, with 11 bases between the two germline ends. Study-wide results and caveats: Post-transplant time points were not standardized, so conclusions are preliminary.

Worth noting for this clone: What it recognizes is unknown.

Some clones are missing from TCRdb's copy, which holds only in-frame ones; the method was immunoSEQ multiplex PCR. The table lists roughly 120,000 clones, about nine tenths of them singletons. This sequence originates from a human patient who received a liver transplant. The graft donor may have given rise to some T cells. Sequencing used CD4+ T cells from blood, obtained 12 months after liver transplant. This sequence joins TRBV4-2 and TRBJ2-7, with D perhaps TRBD2 (6 bases). CDR3 coding DNA: TGTGCCAGCAGCCAAGAAGGGAGGCCAGCCTACGAGCAGTACTTC. This sequence encodes CASSQEGRPAYEQYF.